This T cell receptor beta chain derives from a study of T cell repertoires and Cas9 in healthy adults. Study information: SpCas9-reactive CD4 and CD8 T cells were characterized for potency, cytotoxicity and lineage.

Germline CDR1 is GTSNPN and CDR2 is SVGIG (reference sequence). V lost 4 bases to trimming and J lost 4 bases; unmatched junction nucleotides: 7. CDR3 size: 14 residues. Method: immunoSEQ multiplex PCR; TCRdb's copy keeps in-frame clones and lacks some. The sample lists 20,000 to 25,000 clones, 90% occurring once. This sequence originates from a human donor in good health. The sample consisted of CD4+ effector T cells (CD127+, CD25-, CD137-, CD154-) from PBMCs; culture status not recorded. V is TRBV30 and J is TRBJ2-5; TRBD1 aligns across 9 bases. The CDR3 DNA is TGTGCCTGGACACAGGGGGCATCGGGAGAGACCCAGTACTTC. This translates into CAWTQGASGETQYF.